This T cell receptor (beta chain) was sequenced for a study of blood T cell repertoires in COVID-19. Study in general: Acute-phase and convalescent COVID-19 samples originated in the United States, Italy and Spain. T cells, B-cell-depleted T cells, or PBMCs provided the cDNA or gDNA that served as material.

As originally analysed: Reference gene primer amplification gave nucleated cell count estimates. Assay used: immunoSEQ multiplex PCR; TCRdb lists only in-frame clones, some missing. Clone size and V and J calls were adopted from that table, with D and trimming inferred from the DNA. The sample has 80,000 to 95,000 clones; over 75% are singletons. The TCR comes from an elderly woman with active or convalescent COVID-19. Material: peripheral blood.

In DNA, the CDR3 is TGCGCCAGCAGCTTAGACAGGGTGCTTAATGAAAAACTGTTTTTT. Protein: CASSLDRVLNEKLFF. V and J are TRBV5-1 and TRBJ1-4, with TRBD1 matching over 7 bases. The length of the CDR3 is 15 residues. Trimming removed 2 bases from V and 4 bases from J; junction bases left unmatched: 5. Germline assignment: CDR1 SGHRS and CDR2 YFSETQ.